The 26 T cell receptor beta chains given below trace back to one sample, sequenced in a study of blood T cell repertoires in COVID-19. Data came from immunoSEQ multiplex PCR; TCRdb stores just in-frame clones and leaves some out. In the table there are approximately 300,000 clones, approximately 90% of which are singletons. The sample was peripheral blood. These receptors were obtained from a young man with acute or convalescent COVID-19.

The rearrangement uses TRBV6-5 and TRBJ1-1; D uncertain. Trimming stripped 6 bases from V and 0 bases from J, with 14 bases between. The CDR3 covers 15 residues. CDR1 MNHEY and CDR2 SVGAGI come from the germline V gene. The CDR3 DNA reads TGTGCCAGCAGACGTCAGGCCGGAATGAACACTGAAGCTTTCTTT. This translates into CASRRQAGMNTEAFF.

This chain links TRBV24-1 with TRBJ2-7, with D possibly being TRBD2 (6 bases). CDR1 and CDR2 from the germline V gene are KGHDR and SFDVKD. V lost 0 bases to trimming and J lost 6 bases, with 23 bases between them. The CDR3 runs to 18 residues. CDR3 DNA sequence: TGTGCCACCAGTGATTTGGAACGGGAGCTCCTGTCAGCTACCGAGCAGTACTTC. This codes for CATSDLERELLSATEQYF.

The chain couples TRBV7-3 to TRBJ2-6, with D perhaps TRBD2 (6 bases). In germline, CDR1 is SGHTA, CDR2 FQGTGA. This CDR3 is built from 17 residues. The V gene lost 5 bases and the J gene lost 1 base, with 15 bases spanning the gap. CDR3: CASSPYRRASGANVLTF. The DNA for the CDR3 is TGTGCCAGCAGCCCGTATAGGAGGGCTTCTGGGGCCAACGTCCTGACTTTC.

This clone has just one count. The CDR3 DNA is TGTGCCAGCTCACAAGACAGGAATTCTTACGAGCAGTACTTC. This codes for CASSQDRNSYEQYF. This chain links TRBV18 with TRBJ2-7, with a tentative D call TRBD1 (6 bases). Looked up from germline, CDR1 is KGHSH and CDR2 is LQKENI. V lost 4 bases, J lost 4 bases, and 14 bases lay in between. The CDR3 runs to 14 residues.

This sequence joins TRBV7-8 and TRBJ2-3; 10 nucleotides match TRBD2. Trimming took 6 bases from V and 4 from J; bases not matched to a gene: 7. Germline-derived CDR1 and CDR2 are SGHVS and FQNEAQ. The CDR3 spans 15 residues. This CDR3 is CASSSSGGWSDTQYF. In DNA, the CDR3 is TGTGCCAGCAGTTCTAGCGGGGGTTGGTCAGATACGCAGTATTTT.

This clone came up once. The V call is TRBV5-1, the J call TRBJ2-2; 8 nucleotides match TRBD2. This CDR3 is built from 14 residues. With 5 bases clipped from V and 1 base from J, the junction kept 1 base outside the gene matches. Germline CDR1 is SGHRS and CDR2 is YFSETQ. The CDR3 loop reads CASRAGENTGELFF. The CDR3 DNA reads TGCGCCAGCAGAGCGGGGGAGAACACCGGGGAGCTGTTTTTT.

V and J are TRBV12-2 and TRBJ1-2; the table's D call, TRBD1, was not checked against the DNA. TRBV12-2 is flagged as a pseudogene. CDR3 length equals 17 residues. CDR3: CASRSKPHRRLNYGYTF. CDR3 coding DNA: TGTGCAAGTCGCTCCAAACCGCACAGACGCCTTAACTATGGCTACACCTTC.

This chain uses TRBV11-2 with TRBJ2-7, with 10 positions matching TRBD2. Trimming removed 4 bases from V and 7 bases from J; junction bases left unmatched: 13. The CDR3 totals 16 residues. Germline V gene lookup returns CDR1 SGHAT and CDR2 FQNNGV. CDR3 sequence: CASSSPRSGRAGEQYF. The CDR3 region has the DNA TGTGCCAGCAGCTCCCCCCGGAGCGGGAGGGCCGGGGAGCAGTACTTC.

This clone was detected only a few times. The rearrangement links TRBV28 to TRBJ1-1, with 7 bases lining up with TRBD1. There are 17 residues in the CDR3. J gave up 4 bases and V 4 bases, and 15 bases lay outside the gene matches. Germline CDR1 and CDR2: MDHEN and SYDVKM. The CDR3 reads CASSYRQGDWSSTEAFF. CDR3 bases: TGTGCCAGCAGTTACCGACAGGGTGATTGGTCTAGCACTGAAGCTTTCTTT.

The rearrangement uses TRBV19 and TRBJ2-3, with 12 bases matching TRBD2. This CDR3 region has 16 residues. Germline CDR1 and CDR2: LNHDA and SQIVND (reference sequence). V lost 5 bases, J lost 7 bases, and 10 bases stayed unmatched. CDR3 protein: CASSHLSSGGANTQYF. The CDR3 DNA is TGTGCCAGTAGTCATCTGTCTAGCGGGGGGGCGAATACGCAGTATTTT.

The chain links TRBV7-9 to TRBJ2-7; tentatively, D is TRBD1 (6 bases). V was pared by 4 bases and J by 4 bases, with 14 bases between. CDR1 SEHNR and CDR2 FQNEAQ come from the germline V gene (reference sequence). The CDR3 contains 14 residues. CDR3 region: CASSSTGQVYEQYF. The CDR3 DNA reads TGTGCCAGCAGCTCTACGGGACAAGTTTACGAGCAGTACTTC.

The chain links TRBV15 to TRBJ1-4; D is undetermined. CDR1 is LNHNV, CDR2 YYDKDF, per germline (reference sequence). V was pared by 1 base and J by 5 bases, with 8 bases between. CDR3 length equals 14 residues. CDR3 DNA sequence: TGTGCCACCAGCAGAGGAGGACTGAATGAAAAACTGTTTTTT. As protein: CATSRGGLNEKLFF.

This sequence joins TRBV10-2 and TRBJ1-2, with 7 positions matching TRBD1. The CDR3 has 19 amino acids. The junction had 18 bases not matched to a gene; V was cut back by 4 bases and J by 1 base. Germline CDR1 is WSHSY and CDR2 is SAAADI. CDR3 bases: TGCGCCAGCAGTGCTTCCGGGACAGCTCCCACAAAGTTTAACTATGGCTACACCTTC. This translates into CASSASGTAPTKFNYGYTF.

V gene TRBV7-2 combines with J gene TRBJ2-7, with TRBD1 matching 9 bases. V was clipped by 2 bases and J by 6 bases; unmatched bases: 5. Germline V lookup: CDR1 SGHTA, CDR2 FQGNSA. The CDR3 is made up of 14 amino acids. CDR3 coding DNA: TGTGCCAGCAGCTTAACAGGGGGCCTCGGCGAGCAGTACTTC. As protein: CASSLTGGLGEQYF.

V usage is TRBV5-1 and J usage is TRBJ1-1, with unresolved D. Trimming took off 4 bases at V and 1 base at J, with 11 bases between the two ends. This CDR3 spans 14 amino acids. CDR1 and CDR2 from the germline V gene are SGHRS and YFSETQ. In DNA, the CDR3 is TGCGCCAGCAGCCGGGAATTCCAGAACACTGAAGCTTTCTTT. Its protein product is CASSREFQNTEAFF. Full variable domain (remainder filled in from reference TRBV5-1 and TRBJ1-1): KAGVTQTPRYLIKTRGQQVTLSCSPISGHRSVSWYQQTPGQGLQFLFEYFSETQRNKGNFPGRFSGRQFSNSRSEMNVSTLELGDSALYLCASSREFQNTEAFFGQGTRLTVV.

This clone appeared a single time. This chain connects TRBV28 to TRBJ1-6; D gene ambiguous. The germline CDR1 and CDR2 sequences are MDHEN and SYDVKM. The CDR3 totals 14 residues. Trimming removed 7 bases at V and 7 bases at J, with 14 bases between. In DNA, the CDR3 is TGTGCCAGCACGCCGTTGAGTGTCAATTCACCCCTCCACTTT. Protein product: CASTPLSVNSPLHF. Full variable domain (rest looked up from reference TRBV28 and TRBJ1-6): DVKVTQSSRYLVKRTGEKVFLECVQDMDHENMFWYRQDPGLGLRLIYFSYDVKMKEKGDIPEGYSVSREKKERFSLILESASTNQTSMYLCASTPLSVNSPLHFGNGTRLTVT.

This chain links TRBV4-1 with TRBJ2-6; no definite D call. CDR3 length: 16 amino acids. The V end lost 0 bases, the J end lost 2 bases, and 8 bases lay between the germline ends. CDR1 is MGHRA, CDR2 YSYEKL, per germline. The CDR3, as DNA: TGCGCCAGCAGCCAAGATCATACGGCTGGGGCCAACGTCCTGACTTTC. Translated: CASSQDHTAGANVLTF.

This chain joins TRBV29-1 and TRBJ2-3, with 11 nucleotides matching TRBD2. The CDR3 spans 16 residues. The V gene end was trimmed by 0 bases and the J gene end by 4 bases; junction bases not matched to a gene: 6. Germline V gives CDR1 SQVTM, CDR2 ANQGSEA. CDR3 residues: CSVEDWGGLAADTQYF. CDR3 nucleotides: TGCAGCGTTGAAGATTGGGGGGGACTAGCGGCAGATACGCAGTATTTT.

The V call is TRBV28, the J call TRBJ1-5; 9 positions agree with TRBD1. This CDR3 is 15 amino acids long. CDR1 and CDR2 (germline): MDHEN, SYDVKM. J was trimmed by 3 bases and V by 6 bases; bases with no gene match: 6. DNA for the CDR3: TGTGCCAGCAGGGAGGGACAGGGCCTCAATCAGCCCCAGCATTTT. It specifies CASREGQGLNQPQHF.

The rearrangement joins TRBV5-1 to TRBJ2-7; D perhaps matches TRBD2 (6 bases). The germline gives CDR1 SGHRS, CDR2 YFSETQ. V lost 4 bases and J lost 3, with 14 bases in between. The CDR3 consists of 14 residues. The CDR3 bases are TGCGCCAGCAGCCCAGGGACGGGAGACTACGAGCAGTACTTC. Translating gives CASSPGTGDYEQYF.

CDR3 sequence: CASSLRGGEAFF. For the CDR3, the DNA is TGTGCCAGCAGCTTAAGGGGAGGTGAAGCTTTCTTT. The rearrangement links TRBV7-2 to TRBJ1-1, with D tentatively TRBD1 (5 bases). Germline CDR1 SGHTA, CDR2 FQGNSA. Trimming left V 2 bases short and J 7 bases short, with 8 bases between. This CDR3 comprises 12 residues.

V is TRBV6-5 and J is TRBJ1-2; D remains unclear. Germline CDR1 is MNHEY and CDR2 is SVGAGI. This CDR3 is built from 12 residues. V was pared by 6 bases and J by 1 base, with 6 bases between. CDR3 nucleotides: TGTGCCAGCAGCAGTAATAACTATGGCTACACCTTC. Protein: CASSSNNYGYTF.

V gene TRBV7-2 combines with J gene TRBJ1-2, with no clear D. Per germline, CDR1 SGHTA and CDR2 FQGNSA. The CDR3 is 15 residues long. V was shortened by 1 base and J by 8 bases, with 17 bases between the two germline ends. The CDR3 coding sequence is TGTGCCAGCAGCTTAGAACCGGGAATGTCGGGGGGCTACACCTTC. This encodes CASSLEPGMSGGYTF.

The chain links TRBV11-1 to TRBJ2-7, with TRBD1 identical over 7 bases. The J segment lost 4 bases and the V segment lost 3 bases, leaving 9 bases of the junction unmatched. This CDR3 spans 15 amino acids. The germline CDR1 and CDR2 sequences are SGHAT and FQDESV (reference sequence). CDR3 nucleotide sequence: TGTGCCAGCAGCTTGGAACCGGGACAGCGATACGAGCAGTACTTC. Translation: CASSLEPGQRYEQYF.

V usage is TRBV11-2 and J usage is TRBJ2-1, with no clear D. CDR1 is SGHAT, CDR2 FQNNGV, per germline. Trimming stripped 2 bases from V and 0 bases from J, with 11 bases between. The CDR3 extends over 16 amino acids. CDR3 DNA: TGTGCCAGCAGCTTATATGTCTTACACTCCTACAATGAGCAGTTCTTC. Translated: CASSLYVLHSYNEQFF.

The V gene is TRBV12-3 or TRBV12-4, the J gene TRBJ2-3; the D gene is possibly TRBD1 (5 bases). There are 13 residues in the CDR3. Deletions cut 7 bases from V and 2 bases from J, with 10 bases between. CDR3 coding DNA: TGTGCCAGCATGCTGACAGCCACAGATACGCAGTATTTT. This encodes CASMLTATDTQYF.